The 32 T cell receptor beta chains below all came from one sample that was sequenced in a study of cytotoxic CD8 clonotypes in ibrutinib-treated CLL. The table came from immunoSEQ multiplex PCR; TCRdb's copy has only in-frame clones and leaves some out. The data contain roughly 190,000 clones, 72% of them singletons. The starting material was PBMCs, obtained after 24 months of ibrutinib treatment. The receptor set was obtained from a human donor with chronic lymphocytic leukemia.

To note about this clone: The same CDR3 also results from other DNA sequences found in this sample. The chain carries TRBV19 and TRBJ2-7; D remains ambiguous. This CDR3 region has 13 residues. The germline V gene encodes CDR1 LNHDA and CDR2 SQIVND (reference sequence). V was trimmed by 1 base and J by 1 base, leaving 5 bases between them. The CDR3 DNA reads TGTGCCAGTAGTATAGTAGGTTCCTACGAGCAGTACTTC. This sequence encodes CASSIVGSYEQYF.

This chain connects TRBV5-8 to TRBJ2-3, with TRBD1 matching over 8 bases. CDR3 size: 16 residues. Germline CDR1 is SGHTS and CDR2 is YDEGEE. Trimming cost V 2 bases and J 3 bases; bases outside gene matches: 8. CDR3 region: CASSLGRGRSTDTQYF. For the CDR3, the DNA is TGTGCCAGCAGCTTAGGCAGGGGGCGTTCTACAGATACGCAGTATTTT.

J is TRBJ2-7 and V is TRBV27; TRBD2 matches 9 bases. This CDR3 has 18 residues. V trimming: 6 bases; J trimming: 0 bases; junction bases outside the gene matches: 15. Per the germline V gene, CDR1 is MNHEY and CDR2 is SMNVEV (reference sequence). In DNA form, the CDR3 reads TGTGCCAGCAGACATAACCTAGCGGGGACAAAGACCTCCTACGAGCAGTACTTC. Translating it yields CASRHNLAGTKTSYEQYF.

The chain has TRBV2 and TRBJ1-2; no firm D call. V was trimmed by 8 bases and J by 2 bases, leaving 9 bases between them. The CDR3 is made up of 12 amino acids. CDR1 and CDR2 (germline): SNHLY, FYNNEI. The CDR3 spells CASAPMNYGYTF. The CDR3 nucleotides read TGTGCCAGCGCGCCTATGAACTATGGCTACACCTTC.

In this sample, this clone turned up a few times. This chain links TRBV4-2 with TRBJ2-5; D is perhaps TRBD2 (6 bases). CDR1 and CDR2 (germline): LGHNA, YNFKEQ. Trimming pared 1 base from V and 4 bases from J, leaving 13 bases between. The CDR3 is made up of 15 amino acids. The CDR3 DNA reads TGTGCCAGCAGCCAAGTTGAGACTAGTGCAGAGACCCAGTACTTC. Protein: CASSQVETSAETQYF.

The genes are TRBV15 and TRBJ2-1; D not resolved. The germline V gene has CDR1 LNHNV and CDR2 YYDKDF (reference sequence). The CDR3 is 12 residues long. Trimming shortened V by 0 bases and J by 3 bases, and 0 bases separated the two germline ends. The DNA for the CDR3 is TGTGCCACCAGCAGAGACTACAATGAGCAGTTCTTC. Protein sequence: CATSRDYNEQFF.

The chain links TRBV10-3 to TRBJ2-1; unclear D gene. The V gene lost 4 bases and the J gene lost 9 bases, with 13 bases spanning the gap. The CDR3 loop spans 13 amino acids. Germline V gives CDR1 ENHRY, CDR2 SYGVKD. As DNA, the CDR3 is TGTGCCATCAGTGTCCCCGCTCTCGGTGAGCAGTTCTTC. This translates into CAISVPALGEQFF.

The chain links TRBV23-1 to TRBJ1-2, with D unclear. TRBV23-1 is known as an ORF, though its function is uncertain. This CDR3 contains 15 residues. V lost 7 bases and J 0 bases, leaving 15 bases between the germline ends. DNA for the CDR3: TGCGCCAGCACCTCAGAGGACTGTGCTAACTATGGCTACACCTTC. Translating it yields CASTSEDCANYGYTF.

The chain combines TRBV19 with TRBJ2-1; TRBD2 matches at 11 bases. Germline V gene sequence: CDR1 LNHDA, CDR2 SQIVND (reference sequence). CDR3 length equals 15 residues. V shed 3 bases and J 9 bases; nucleotides not matched to a gene: 7. CDR3 nucleotides: TGTGCCAGTAGTATCGGTAGCGGGAGGGGGGGTGAGCAGTTCTTC. As protein: CASSIGSGRGGEQFF.

This rearrangement joins TRBV30 to TRBJ2-7, with D perhaps being TRBD1 or TRBD2 (5 bases each). The CDR3 consists of 14 residues. V lost 3 bases, J lost 0 bases, and 12 bases lay in between. Germline V gene sequence: CDR1 GTSNPN, CDR2 SVGIG (reference sequence). DNA for the CDR3: TGTGCCTGGAGGGGGACGGAACGCTCCTACGAGCAGTACTTC. Protein sequence: CAWRGTERSYEQYF.

This chain links TRBV30 with TRBJ2-4, with D perhaps given as TRBD1 or TRBD2 (6 bases each). The CDR3 has 14 residues. CDR1 GTSNPN and CDR2 SVGIG come from the germline V gene (reference sequence). Trimming shortened V by 6 bases and J by 11 bases, and 23 bases separated the two germline ends. CDR3 DNA sequence: TGTGCCTGCACCGAGCGAGGGGGAAGGGAGGTTCAGTACTTC. This sequence encodes CACTERGGREVQYF.

V is TRBV7-9 and J is TRBJ2-7; TRBD1 is a possible D gene (5 bases). Looked up from germline, CDR1 is SEHNR and CDR2 is FQNEAQ (reference sequence). The CDR3 length is 14 residues. Trimming pared 4 bases from V and 5 bases from J, leaving 15 bases between. The CDR3 nucleotides are TGTGCCAGCAGCTCAGTGGGGCTTAGTCACGAGCAGTACTTC. Encoded protein: CASSSVGLSHEQYF.

The gene calls are TRBV18 and TRBJ2-1, with D perhaps matching TRBD1 (6 bases). This CDR3 is built from 19 residues. Germline loops: CDR1 KGHSH, CDR2 LQKENI. V lost 2 bases and J lost 7, with 27 bases in between. CDR3 sequence (DNA): TGTGCCAGCTCACCATTTCCCCTCCTCCAGGGGAATCTCAGGAATGAGCAGTTCTTC. This encodes CASSPFPLLQGNLRNEQFF.

Ten or more counts support this clone. The J gene is TRBJ2-7, the V gene TRBV11-2; TRBD2 agrees at 8 bases. The CDR3 sequence is 15 residues long. V lost 5 bases and J lost 6; bases outside the gene matches: 12. CDR1 is SGHAT and CDR2 is FQNNGV in the germline V gene. For the CDR3, the DNA is TGTGCCAGCAGCCCGAGCAGGGCGGGAGGAGGCGAGCAGTACTTC. Protein product: CASSPSRAGGGEQYF.

J is TRBJ2-5 and V is TRBV9; TRBD1 is a possible D gene (6 bases). Germline values: CDR1 SGDLS, CDR2 YYNGEE. Trimming shortened V by 3 bases and J by 2 bases, and 11 bases separated the two germline ends. The CDR3 runs 14 residues. This chain's CDR3 is CASSARTAQETQYF. DNA for the CDR3: TGTGCCAGCAGCGCCCGGACAGCTCAAGAGACCCAGTACTTC.

This clone was observed a few times. The gene calls are TRBV4-3 and TRBJ1-4, with a weak D call TRBD1 (5 bases). Germline loops: CDR1 LGHNA, CDR2 YSLEER. The ends were cut back, 0 bases at V and 7 bases at J, with 6 bases in the middle. The CDR3 sequence is 13 residues long. The chain's CDR3 is CASSQERGEKLFF. CDR3 nucleotide sequence: TGCGCCAGCAGCCAAGAAAGGGGTGAAAAACTGTTTTTT.

This chain uses TRBV7-6 with TRBJ1-1; 7 bases match TRBD1. The CDR3 extends over 13 amino acids. With V trimmed by 9 bases and J by 4 bases, 8 bases remained unmatched. Per germline, CDR1 SGHVS and CDR2 FNYEAQ. This CDR3 is CASRQGWGTEAFF. CDR3 DNA: TGTGCCAGTAGACAGGGCTGGGGCACTGAAGCTTTCTTT.

The gene calls are TRBV27 and TRBJ2-5, with a weak D call TRBD1 (6 bases). From germline, CDR1 is MNHEY and CDR2 SMNVEV (reference sequence). The CDR3 spans 15 residues. The V gene lost 2 bases and the J gene lost 5 bases, with 15 bases spanning the gap. CDR3 in DNA: TGTGCCAGCAGTTTACAAACAGGGCCCGGTGAGACCCAGTACTTC. This gives the protein CASSLQTGPGETQYF.

This clone has a single count. Here the CDR3 reads CASSARTGGEQYF. The CDR3 bases are TGTGCCAGCAGCGCTCGGACAGGGGGCGAGCAGTACTTC. J is TRBJ2-7 and V is TRBV11-2, with 10 bases matching TRBD1. Trimming removed 5 bases from V and 6 bases from J; junction bases left unmatched: 4. Germline CDR1 is SGHAT and CDR2 is FQNNGV. The CDR3 runs to 13 residues. Variable domain in full (rest from reference TRBV11-2 and TRBJ2-7): EAGVAQSPRYKIIEKRQSVAFWCNPISGHATLYWYQQILGQGPKLLIQFQNNGVVDDSQLPKDRFSAERLKGVDSTLKIQPAKLEDSAVYLCASSARTGGEQYFGPGTRLTVT.

This rearrangement joins TRBV5-4 to TRBJ2-7; 9 bases are a match to TRBD1. The CDR3 sequence is 15 residues long. Germline CDR1 and CDR2: SGHNT and YYREEE (reference sequence). With V trimmed by 4 bases and J by 9 bases, 14 bases remained unmatched. The CDR3 sequence is CASSLPGQGVGGQYF. The CDR3 coding sequence is TGTGCCAGCAGCCTCCCGGGACAGGGTGTTGGGGGGCAGTACTTC. Combining the CDR3 with reference TRBV5-4 and TRBJ2-7 gives the whole variable domain ETGVTQSPTHLIKTRGQQVTLRCSSQSGHNTVSWYQQALGQGPQFIFQYYREEENGRGNFPPRFSGLQFPNYSSELNVNALELDDSALYLCASSLPGQGVGGQYFGPGTRLTVT.

The genes are TRBV5-4 and TRBJ2-1; 9 bases agree with TRBD1. CDR3 length: 15 amino acids. Germline V CDR1 and CDR2: SGHNT, YYREEE (reference sequence). With V trimmed by 6 bases and J by 10 bases, 14 bases remained unmatched. The CDR3 reads CASTQRTGANQEQFF. In DNA, the CDR3 is TGTGCCAGCACCCAAAGGACAGGGGCTAACCAAGAGCAGTTCTTC.

V gene TRBV6-1 combines with J gene TRBJ1-5; the D gene is possibly TRBD1 (5 bases). Germline V gives CDR1 MNHNS, CDR2 SASEGT. This CDR3 spans 16 amino acids. Trimming left V 3 bases short and J 9 bases short, with 21 bases between. CDR3 region: CASSEKGVSERWPQHF. Here the CDR3 DNA reads TGTGCCAGCAGTGAGAAAGGGGTATCGGAGAGGTGGCCCCAGCATTTT.

The rearrangement links TRBV14 to TRBJ1-1; tentatively, D is TRBD1 (5 bases). Trimming removed 2 bases at V and 4 bases at J, with 20 bases between. The CDR3 has 17 amino acids. The V gene's germline CDR1 is SGHDN and CDR2 FVKESK. The CDR3, as DNA: TGTGCCAGCAGCCAAACAATAACCAGGGACCGGTTCACTGAAGCTTTCTTT. It yields the protein CASSQTITRDRFTEAFF.

This clone was seen a handful of times. This rearrangement joins TRBV27 to TRBJ2-1; 9 bases are a match to TRBD2. J was trimmed by 6 bases and V by 7 bases; bases with no gene match: 10. Germline-derived CDR1 and CDR2 are MNHEY and SMNVEV (reference sequence). The CDR3 loop spans 15 amino acids. The CDR3 sequence is CASTSDSGSSNEQFF. DNA of the CDR3: TGTGCCAGCACCTCGGATAGCGGGAGTTCCAATGAGCAGTTCTTC.

J is TRBJ1-2 and V is TRBV7-2, with TRBD1 as a possible D gene (5 bases). Germline CDR1 is SGHTA and CDR2 is FQGNSA. This CDR3 has 12 residues. Deletions cut 5 bases from V and 4 bases from J, with 8 bases between. The CDR3 bases are TGTGCCAGCAGCCCCGACAGCTATGGCTACACCTTC. Translation gives CASSPDSYGYTF.

CDR3 coding DNA: TGTGCCTGGAGTGCCGACAGGGGGGCCAATCAGCCCCAGCATTTT. Encoded protein: CAWSADRGANQPQHF. The gene calls are TRBV30 and TRBJ1-5, with TRBD1 matching 9 bases. Germline assignment: CDR1 GTSNPN and CDR2 SVGIG (reference sequence). The CDR3 runs to 15 residues. Trimming at V came to 1 base and at J to 3 bases, leaving 4 bases not matched to a gene.

This chain links TRBV5-4 with TRBJ1-1; D ambiguous. Trimming removed 2 bases at V and 1 base at J, with 9 bases between. The V gene's germline CDR1 is SGHNT and CDR2 YYREEE (reference sequence). This CDR3 spans 14 amino acids. In DNA, the CDR3 is TGTGCCAGCAGCTTCGGCCTGGGGAACACTGAAGCTTTCTTT. Translating gives CASSFGLGNTEAFF.

The chain uses TRBV7-9 and TRBJ2-3; D perhaps matches TRBD1 (6 bases). The germline V gene has CDR1 SEHNR and CDR2 FQNEAQ (reference sequence). This CDR3 has 15 amino acids. V dropped 5 bases and J dropped 1 base, with 13 bases sitting between them. CDR3 loop: CASSPRQVGTDTQYF. For the CDR3, the DNA is TGTGCCAGCAGCCCCCGACAGGTCGGCACAGATACGCAGTATTTT.

This clone has a handful of counts. Other DNA sequences in the sample encode the same CDR3. The rearrangement joins TRBV9 to TRBJ2-3; D possibly corresponds to TRBD1 (5 bases). The germline gives CDR1 SGDLS, CDR2 YYNGEE. With 0 bases removed from V and 0 bases from J, the gap between germline ends came to 5 bases. There are 14 residues in the CDR3. The CDR3 spells CASSVAGSTDTQYF. DNA for the CDR3: TGTGCCAGCAGCGTAGCAGGGAGCACAGATACGCAGTATTTT.

The sample holds a few counts of this clone. Other DNA sequences from this sample encode an identical CDR3 as well. The rearrangement joins TRBV7-6 to TRBJ2-5; no clear D gene. Germline lookup yields CDR1 SGHVS and CDR2 FNYEAQ. The CDR3 runs 12 residues. Trimming removed 5 bases at V and 5 bases at J, with 9 bases between. This CDR3 reads CASSRTGETQYF. CDR3 sequence (DNA): TGTGCCAGCAGCCGAACTGGGGAGACCCAGTACTTC.

This chain links TRBV9 with TRBJ2-7; TRBD1 might be the D (5 bases). V was clipped by 3 bases and J by 3 bases, with 19 bases between them. This CDR3 has 16 residues. Germline values: CDR1 SGDLS, CDR2 YYNGEE. The DNA of the CDR3 is TGTGCCAGCAGCGCCCGTGGTTGGGGCACGCGCTACGAGCAGTACTTC. This sequence encodes CASSARGWGTRYEQYF.

The rearrangement uses TRBV6-6 and TRBJ2-1; D not certain. The CDR3 spans 14 residues. V lost 2 bases, J lost 7 bases, and 12 bases lay in between. CDR1 and CDR2 (germline): MNHNY, SVGAGI (reference sequence). The CDR3 spells CASSYHRDRNEQFF. For the CDR3, the DNA is TGTGCCAGCAGTTACCATCGCGATCGAAATGAGCAGTTCTTC.